Listed here are 15 T cell receptor beta chains from one sample, sequenced in a study of Ad26.COV2.S vaccination and SARS-CoV-2 variants. Sequencing was performed with immunoSEQ multiplex PCR; in TCRdb, only in-frame clones are kept and a portion is missing. Among about 680,000 clones listed, 70% to 90% were seen once. Indicated treatment: approximately 18 received Ad26.COV2.S at low or high dose, single or two shots; five or six received placebo; per-sample allocation not given. Sampling occurred on day 63 after the first vaccine or placebo injection. The specimen was peripheral blood, collected in a trial of Ad26.COV2.S vaccine versus placebo. These receptors came from a person aged 18 to 65 who received the Ad26.COV2.S COVID-19 vaccine or a placebo.

The sample holds a few counts of this clone. The J gene is TRBJ1-5, the V gene TRBV27, with D possibly being TRBD1 (5 bases). The CDR3 runs to 16 residues. The V and J ends lost 6 bases and 7 bases respectively, with 22 bases between them. CDR1 is MNHEY, CDR2 SMNVEV, per germline (reference sequence). CDR3 bases: TGTGCCAGCAGCCCAGGTGCAGGGCGGATGGTGCAGCCCCAGCATTTT. Its protein is CASSPGAGRMVQPQHF.

The chain is built from TRBV7-9 and TRBJ1-2; weak D call: TRBD1 (5 bases). Trimming stripped 3 bases from V and 7 bases from J, with 12 bases between. This CDR3 spans 13 amino acids. Germline V CDR1 and CDR2: SEHNR, FQNEAQ (reference sequence). CDR3 nucleotides: TGTGCCAGCAGCTTCGGGGGTATTTCTGGCTACACCTTC. It yields the protein CASSFGGISGYTF.

The chain recombines TRBV25-1 with TRBJ1-4; 7 bases align to TRBD1. This CDR3 region has 14 residues. The V gene end was trimmed by 5 bases and the J gene end by 7 bases; junction bases not matched to a gene: 7. Germline loops: CDR1 MGHDK, CDR2 SYGVNS. The CDR3 loop reads CASSPGTASEKLFF. The CDR3 DNA follows: TGTGCCAGCAGTCCCGGGACAGCCAGTGAAAAACTGTTTTTT.

This chain uses TRBV7-3 with TRBJ2-1, with 10 positions matching TRBD2. Trimming at V came to 4 bases and at J to 3 bases, leaving 6 bases not matched to a gene. This CDR3 is 16 amino acids long. Germline loops: CDR1 SGHTA, CDR2 FQGTGA. For the CDR3, the DNA is TGTGCCAGCAGCTCCTCCGGGACTAGCGACTACAATGAGCAGTTCTTC. Its translation is CASSSSGTSDYNEQFF.

This clone was observed once. V and J are TRBV6-5 and TRBJ1-6, with 9 bases lining up with TRBD1. The CDR3 loop spans 13 amino acids. CDR1 is MNHEY, CDR2 SVGAGI, per germline. The V segment lost 10 bases and the J segment 7 bases; nucleotides outside the gene matches: 5. The CDR3 sequence is CATRGTGNSPLHF. CDR3 coding DNA: TGTGCCACCCGCGGGACAGGGAATTCACCCCTCCACTTT.

The V gene is TRBV7-2, the J gene TRBJ1-6; D unclear. Germline lookup yields CDR1 SGHTA and CDR2 FQGNSA. Trimming removed 4 bases from V and 6 bases from J, with 16 bases in between. The CDR3 length is 16 residues. CDR3 sequence reads: CASSSARQARNSPLHF. The DNA of the CDR3 is TGTGCCAGCAGCTCCGCTCGACAAGCCCGTAATTCACCCCTCCACTTT.

The chain employs TRBV3-1 (or the pseudogene TRBV3-2) and TRBJ2-5; the match to TRBD2 covers 9 bases. CDR1 LGHDT and CDR2 YNNKEL come from the germline V gene (reference sequence). CDR3 length equals 15 residues. V dropped 0 bases and J dropped 5; count of bases not matched to a gene: 4. The CDR3 loop is CASSQEAGGPETQYF. The DNA of the CDR3 is TGTGCCAGCAGCCAAGAGGCGGGGGGGCCCGAGACCCAGTACTTC.

V usage is TRBV6-5 and J usage is TRBJ1-5; D gene uncertain. V lost 5 bases to trimming and J lost 2 bases, with 13 bases between them. The CDR3 runs to 15 residues. CDR1 is MNHEY, CDR2 SVGAGI, per germline. The CDR3 sequence: CASSRTAWGNQPQHF. The CDR3 DNA reads TGTGCCAGCAGTCGAACAGCCTGGGGCAATCAGCCCCAGCATTTT.

The chain employs TRBV6-2 or TRBV6-3 and TRBJ2-7; D unclear. The CDR3 runs 15 residues. Trimming left V 0 bases short and J 3 bases short, with 12 bases between. Germline V gene lookup returns CDR1 MNHEY and CDR2 SVGEGT. The CDR3 DNA is TGTGCCAGCAGTTACTCCGGCCAGCCGATCTACGAGCAGTACTTC. Translating it yields CASSYSGQPIYEQYF.

A remark on this clone: This sample includes further DNA sequences coding for the same CDR3. The chain joins TRBV5-1 to TRBJ2-2, with TRBD1 matching over 7 bases. This CDR3 has 13 amino acids. The ends lost 2 bases at V and 5 bases at J; junction bases unmatched: 0. The germline gives CDR1 SGHRS, CDR2 YFSETQ. CDR3 region: CASSLQGTGELFF. CDR3 nucleotides: TGCGCCAGCAGCTTACAGGGGACCGGGGAGCTGTTTTTT. Full variable domain (missing parts from reference TRBV5-1 and TRBJ2-2): KAGVTQTPRYLIKTRGQQVTLSCSPISGHRSVSWYQQTPGQGLQFLFEYFSETQRNKGNFPGRFSGRQFSNSRSEMNVSTLELGDSALYLCASSLQGTGELFFGEGSRLTVL.

This chain joins TRBV19 and TRBJ1-2; 7 nucleotides agree with TRBD1. Germline V lookup: CDR1 LNHDA, CDR2 SQIVND (reference sequence). V was pared by 5 bases and J by 8 bases, with 14 bases of the junction left unmatched. The CDR3 contains 15 residues. The CDR3 here is CASSVPTGQVKGYTF. The CDR3 nucleotides are TGTGCCAGTAGTGTCCCGACAGGGCAAGTGAAGGGCTACACCTTC.

V usage is TRBV19 and J usage is TRBJ2-7, with D possibly matching TRBD2 (5 bases). The CDR3 extends over 15 amino acids. Looked up from germline, CDR1 is LNHDA and CDR2 is SQIVND (reference sequence). V lost 4 bases, J lost 1 base, and 14 bases lay in between. The CDR3 loop reads CASSRGAGASYEQYF. CDR3 sequence (DNA): TGTGCCAGTAGTAGGGGAGCTGGAGCGTCCTACGAGCAGTACTTC.

This clone has only a few counts. This chain joins TRBV19 and TRBJ2-7; the D call may be TRBD1 or TRBD2 (6 bases each). This CDR3 is 15 amino acids long. Germline assignment: CDR1 LNHDA and CDR2 SQIVND (reference sequence). V shed 5 bases and J shed 9 bases, with 23 bases lying between them. The CDR3 loop reads CASSRRGGNLVGQYF. CDR3 nucleotides: TGTGCCAGTAGTCGCAGGGGAGGTAACCTAGTCGGGCAGTACTTC.

The chain combines TRBV2 with TRBJ1-3, with a tentative D call TRBD1 (6 bases). The CDR3 is 15 amino acids. Trimming stripped 8 bases from V and 2 bases from J, with 16 bases between. CDR1 is SNHLY and CDR2 is FYNNEI in the germline V gene. The CDR3 sequence: CASRDKLHTGNTIYF. In nucleotides, the CDR3 is TGTGCCAGCCGGGACAAGCTGCATACTGGAAACACCATATATTTT.

The chain links TRBV27 to TRBJ2-3; a possible D gene is TRBD2 (6 bases). V gave up 5 bases and J gave up 2 bases, with 17 bases separating them. Germline V lookup: CDR1 MNHEY, CDR2 SMNVEV (reference sequence). The CDR3 has 16 amino acids. CDR3 coding DNA: TGTGCCAGCAGTACCCTATTAGCGGAGGCCACAGATACGCAGTATTTT. Its protein product is CASSTLLAEATDTQYF.